Listed here are 20 T cell receptor beta chains from one sample, sequenced in a study of shared clonotypes between healthy human individuals. Produced via immunoSEQ multiplex PCR; TCRdb's table is partial and in-frame only. The sample has about 2.4 million clones; over 85% are singletons. The sequenced sample was naive CD4+ T cells from PBMCs. Subset meaning: CD45RA+ positively selected. The receptors derive from a man younger than 30 in good health. Some clones in this sample may be carry-over from other donors' samples.

This sequence joins TRBV2 and TRBJ2-3; D possibly uses TRBD1 or TRBD2 (5 bases each). Trimming cost V 6 bases and J 6 bases, with 22 bases left between them. The germline CDR1 and CDR2 sequences are SNHLY and FYNNEI. There are 16 residues in the CDR3. The CDR3 DNA reads TGTGCCAGCAGACTGCCCGGGACCGCGGAAGGTGATACGCAGTATTTT. This codes for CASRLPGTAEGDTQYF.

The rearrangement uses TRBV7-3 and TRBJ2-5; TRBD1 is a possible D gene (7 bases). CDR1 and CDR2 (germline): SGHTA, FQGTGA. The CDR3 is made up of 14 amino acids. The V and J ends lost 5 bases and 5 bases respectively, with 15 bases between them. CDR3 sequence: CASSPQGGGETQYF. The CDR3 DNA reads as TGTGCCAGCAGCCCGCAGGGGGGAGGCGAGACCCAGTACTTC.

The CDR3 DNA follows: TGTGCCAGTACCCTTTCGGCCGAGACCCAGTACTTC. Its translation is CASTLSAETQYF. This chain joins TRBV6-1 and TRBJ2-5; D remains unclear. V lost 9 bases to trimming and J lost 5 bases, with 13 bases between them. Germline V gives CDR1 MNHNS, CDR2 SASEGT. This CDR3 comprises 12 residues.

The chain employs TRBV27 and TRBJ1-1; 8 bases match TRBD1. The germline gives CDR1 MNHEY, CDR2 SMNVEV (reference sequence). Germline trimming cut 10 bases from V and 7 bases from J; bases unmatched to any gene: 20. The CDR3 is 16 amino acids. The CDR3 here is CATTTKNGQGKNEAFF. CDR3 coding DNA: TGTGCCACCACGACCAAAAACGGACAGGGCAAAAATGAAGCTTTCTTT.

This clone was counted once. This chain links TRBV15 with TRBJ1-2; D perhaps matches TRBD1 (5 bases). The V gene's germline CDR1 is LNHNV and CDR2 YYDKDF (reference sequence). The germline V and J ends were trimmed by 0 bases and 5 bases, with 13 bases remaining between them. This CDR3 region has 15 residues. CDR3 DNA: TGTGCCACCAGCAGAGATCAAGGGGTGTGGTATGGCTACACCTTC. It yields the protein CATSRDQGVWYGYTF.

The rearrangement joins TRBV7-9 to TRBJ2-1; 8 positions agree with TRBD1. CDR3 length equals 15 residues. Trimming took 5 bases from V and 7 from J; bases not matched to a gene: 10. In germline, CDR1 is SEHNR, CDR2 FQNEAQ (reference sequence). CDR3 nucleotide sequence: TGTGCCAGCAGCCCACTAGGGACAGGCACGAATGAGCAGTTCTTC. Encoded protein: CASSPLGTGTNEQFF.

This clone appeared once. The chain is built from TRBV19 and TRBJ2-2, with D hard to call. CDR1 LNHDA and CDR2 SQIVND come from the germline V gene (reference sequence). Trimming left V 5 bases short and J 7 bases short, with 11 bases between. The CDR3 is 13 residues long. The CDR3 sequence: CASSVKGNGELFF. CDR3 nucleotides: TGTGCCAGTAGTGTAAAGGGAAACGGGGAGCTGTTTTTT. Based on the CDR3 plus reference TRBV19 and TRBJ2-2, the full variable domain is DGGITQSPKYLFRKEGQNVTLSCEQNLNHDAMYWYRQDPGQGLRLIYYSQIVNDFQKGDIAEGYSVSREKKESFPLTVTSAQKNPTAFYLCASSVKGNGELFFGEGSRLTVL.

The V call is TRBV28, the J call TRBJ2-3, with a tentative D call TRBD2 (5 bases). V lost 8 bases and J lost 4, with 10 bases in between. Germline V gene sequence: CDR1 MDHEN, CDR2 SYDVKM. This CDR3 has 12 residues. As DNA, the CDR3 is TGTGCCAGCGGACTGGCCGCAGATACGCAGTATTTT. It specifies CASGLAADTQYF.

The gene calls are TRBV5-1 and TRBJ2-5, with 7 bases identical to TRBD2. This CDR3 is 15 amino acids long. V gave up 0 bases and J gave up 4 bases; unmatched junction bases: 6. Germline lookup yields CDR1 SGHRS and CDR2 YFSETQ. CDR3: CASSLGAGTGETQYF. CDR3 bases: TGCGCCAGCAGCTTGGGAGCGGGAACGGGAGAGACCCAGTACTTC.

The gene calls are TRBV5-1 and TRBJ2-7; either TRBD1 or TRBD2 may supply D (6 bases each). This CDR3 is built from 18 residues. Trimming took off 6 bases at V and 4 bases at J, with 29 bases between the two ends. The V gene's germline CDR1 is SGHRS and CDR2 YFSETQ. The CDR3 spells CASKEGSGEAYIWYEQYF. In nucleotides, the CDR3 is TGCGCCAGCAAGGAGGGGTCAGGGGAAGCGTATATATGGTACGAGCAGTACTTC.

The chain recombines TRBV2 with TRBJ2-7; 8 positions agree with TRBD1. There are 12 residues in the CDR3. CDR1 SNHLY and CDR2 FYNNEI come from the germline V gene. The J segment lost 3 bases and the V segment lost 11 bases, leaving 6 bases of the junction unmatched. Here the CDR3 reads CASDRENYEQYF. For the CDR3, the DNA is TGTGCCTCGGACAGGGAGAACTACGAGCAGTACTTC.

The chain carries TRBV7-2 and TRBJ2-5, with D possibly TRBD2 on 7 matching bases. The CDR3 totals 16 residues. Germline V lookup: CDR1 SGHTA, CDR2 FQGNSA. The V and J ends lost 5 bases and 0 bases respectively, with 16 bases between them. Here the CDR3 DNA reads TGTGCCAGCAGCCTAAGTAGGGGGGGGTACCAAGAGACCCAGTACTTC. As protein: CASSLSRGGYQETQYF.

V gene TRBV19 combines with J gene TRBJ1-4, with D unresolved. Looked up from germline, CDR1 is LNHDA and CDR2 is SQIVND (reference sequence). The V gene lost 3 bases and the J gene lost 8 bases, with 13 bases spanning the gap. The CDR3 extends over 14 amino acids. CDR3 protein: CASSIRGGKEKLFF. The CDR3 nucleotides read TGTGCCAGTAGTATTCGCGGAGGGAAGGAAAAACTGTTTTTT.

The chain has TRBV6-6 and TRBJ2-4, with 10 bases matching TRBD2. Germline assignment: CDR1 MNHNY and CDR2 SVGAGI (reference sequence). The CDR3 covers 16 residues. With 10 bases clipped from V and 8 bases from J, the junction kept 17 bases outside the gene matches. The CDR3: CATTGASGGRGDIQYF. DNA for the CDR3: TGTGCCACCACCGGGGCTAGCGGGGGTAGGGGGGACATTCAGTACTTC.

The genes are TRBV7-8 and TRBJ2-2; D is ambiguous. The V gene lost 8 bases and the J gene lost 1 base, with 17 bases spanning the gap. The CDR3 has 16 residues. CDR1 SGHVS and CDR2 FQNEAQ come from the germline V gene. The CDR3 DNA reads as TGTGCCAGCGGACCGAGCCGCTTACAGAACACCGGGGAGCTGTTTTTT. Amino acid sequence: CASGPSRLQNTGELFF.

In the case of this clone: A much more abundant neighbour one base away suggests this may be a read error. This sequence joins TRBV7-2 and TRBJ1-5; tentative D call: TRBD1 (5 bases). V lost 4 bases to trimming and J lost 5 bases, with 6 bases between them. The germline CDR1 and CDR2 sequences are SGHTA and FQGNSA. The CDR3 has 12 residues. CDR3 protein: CASSWGDQPQHF. In nucleotides, the CDR3 is TGTGCCAGCAGCTGGGGGGATCAGCCCCAGCATTTT.

The rearrangement uses TRBV5-6 and TRBJ2-7; D is undetermined. V gave up 1 base and J gave up 5 bases, with 16 bases separating them. Germline values: CDR1 SGHDT, CDR2 YYEEEE. The CDR3 runs 15 residues. The chain's CDR3 is CASSLFGRPWDEQYF. In DNA, the CDR3 is TGTGCCAGCAGCTTGTTTGGACGGCCATGGGACGAGCAGTACTTC.

The genes are TRBV15 and TRBJ2-1, with 10 bases that match TRBD2. The CDR3 runs to 18 residues. The V and J ends lost 5 bases and 5 bases, in that order; junction bases with no gene match: 15. Germline CDR1 LNHNV, CDR2 YYDKDF (reference sequence). DNA of the CDR3: TGTGCCACCAGCCAGGGGGCCCTAGCGGGAGTAGGAAACAATGAGCAGTTCTTC. Translating gives CATSQGALAGVGNNEQFF.

This clone appeared a single time. This chain joins TRBV2 and TRBJ2-3; D may correspond to TRBD1 or TRBD2 (5 bases each). The V and J ends lost 8 bases and 2 bases respectively, with 17 bases between them. The CDR3 runs to 15 residues. The germline V gene encodes CDR1 SNHLY and CDR2 FYNNEI. Here the CDR3 reads CASGRDARLTDTQYF. The DNA for the CDR3 is TGTGCCAGCGGACGGGACGCACGCCTCACAGATACGCAGTATTTT.

The chain employs TRBV6-6 and TRBJ1-2, with 8 bases identical to TRBD1. V lost 7 bases, J lost 7 bases, and 8 bases stayed unmatched. The CDR3 has 13 amino acids. Germline CDR1 and CDR2: MNHNY and SVGAGI (reference sequence). The CDR3 region has the DNA TGTGCCAGCACACCTACAGGGGGAAGTGGCTACACCTTC. It specifies CASTPTGGSGYTF.